This T cell receptor (beta chain) derives from a study of patients and donors after allogeneic stem cell transplantation. Using its own MiXCR run on the RT-PCR reads, TCRdb lists one record per CDR3 protein. This table holds fewer than 500,000 distinct CDR3 sequences, around 16% found once. The CDR3 totals 18 residues. V was trimmed by 4 bases and J by 0 bases, leaving 20 bases between them. CDR1 and CDR2 from the germline V gene are SGHRS and YFSETQ. There are a few counts of this clonotype. The V call is TRBV5-1, the J call TRBJ2-1, with a weak D call TRBD1 (5 bases). The sequenced material came from blood, either unsorted or a sorted T cell fraction (not recorded which). The clonotype was recovered from a human donor who was either an allogeneic HSCT recipient or a stem cell or donor lymphocyte infusion donor (not recorded which). It is not recorded whose cells these are; they may come from a transplant donor. CDR3 loop: CASSGPTRYRSSYNEQFF. The CDR3, as DNA: TGCGCCAGCAGCGGGCCCACTCGGTACAGGAGCTCCTACAATGAGCAGTTCTTC.